The next 23 T cell receptor beta chains were all read from a single sample in a study of T cells in women clearing cervical HPV infection. Only in-frame clones appear in the TCRdb table, and some are missing; sequencing was by immunoSEQ multiplex PCR. Recorded for this sample: some 40,000 clones. Sample: blood buffy coat. The receptors originated from a woman between 18 and 70 years old with a cervical HPV16 infection that either progressed to CIN3+ or cleared (not recorded which).

For this clone: The read ends 3 residues before the CDR3 terminus; that terminus is restored from the germline J gene. The J gene is TRBJ1-2, the V gene TRBV30, with D possibly matching TRBD1 (5 bases). The germline V and J ends were trimmed by 0 bases and 1 base, with 18 bases remaining between them. CDR1 GTSNPN and CDR2 SVGIG come from the germline V gene (reference sequence). This CDR3 contains 17 residues. The CDR3 loop is CAWSVWECREGNYGYTF. The sequenced CDR3 bases are TGTGCCTGGAGTGTATGGGAGTGCAGGGAGGGTAACTATGGC.

A word on this clone: The read finishes 3 residues shy of the CDR3 end, and the germline J gene is used to complete it. This chain connects TRBV2 to TRBJ2-3; 7 bases line up with TRBD2. The V segment lost 10 bases and the J segment 1 base; nucleotides outside the gene matches: 8. Germline values: CDR1 SNHLY, CDR2 FYNNEI. The CDR3 contains 14 residues. The sequenced CDR3 bases are TGTGCCAACCTAGGGGCGGGGGGCACAGATACG. Amino acid sequence: CANLGAGGTDT. The whole CDR3 protein reads CANLGAGGTDTQYF.

A remark on this clone: Read coverage stops 3 residues before the CDR3 terminus; the germline J gene supplies the remainder. The rearrangement links TRBV19 to TRBJ1-5; 8 nucleotides agree with TRBD1. With 5 bases clipped from V and 6 bases from J, the junction kept 9 bases outside the gene matches. Germline V lookup: CDR1 LNHDA, CDR2 SQIVND (reference sequence). The CDR3 spans 15 residues. CDR3 DNA, as far as it was read: TGTGCCAGTAGTGTGTTCGACAGGGGAGCTCAGCCC. Protein: CASSVFDRGAQP. The CDR3, in full, reads CASSVFDRGAQPQHF.

On this clone: The read ends 3 residues before the CDR3 terminus; that terminus is restored from the germline J gene. The chain links TRBV18 to TRBJ2-5; D is possibly TRBD2 (6 bases). The CDR3 has 13 amino acids. Germline V gene lookup returns CDR1 KGHSH and CDR2 LQKENI. The CDR3 sequence is CASSPGQEGTQYF. The sequenced CDR3 bases are TGTGCCAGCTCACCGGGGCAGGAGGGAACC.

Details on this clone: The read is 3 residues too short to cover the CDR3 end, so that end is filled in from the germline J gene. The chain joins TRBV10-2 to TRBJ2-7; unclear D gene. Deletions cut 5 bases from V and 2 bases from J, with 16 bases between. The CDR3 covers 15 residues. Germline CDR1 WSHSY, CDR2 SAAADI. The CDR3 loop reads CASSRQERFAYEQYF. The part of the CDR3 DNA that was read is TGCGCCAGCAGTCGTCAGGAACGATTTGCCTACGAG.

As concerns this clone: The observed sequence ends 3 residues before the CDR3 terminus, with the missing tail filled in from the germline J gene. The V and J genes are TRBV7-9 and TRBJ1-2; D gene uncertain. From germline, CDR1 is SEHNR and CDR2 FQNEAQ (reference sequence). V lost 8 bases and J lost 4, with 8 bases in between. The CDR3 spans 11 residues. The sequenced CDR3 bases are TGTGCCAGCCAACAAACCTATGGC. Translating it yields CASQQTYG. The full-length CDR3 reads as CASQQTYGYTF.

With respect to this clone: The read ends 3 residues early relative to the CDR3; the germline J gene fills the gap. V and J are TRBV20-1 and TRBJ1-1; D is perhaps TRBD1 (6 bases). Germline V gene data show CDR1 as DFQATT and CDR2 as SNEGSKA (reference sequence). The CDR3 loop spans 11 amino acids. The DNA read from the CDR3 is TGCAGTGCTAGCCCAGGGGAGAGA. Amino acid sequence: CSASPGER. The whole CDR3 sequence is CSASPGERAFF.

Concerning this clone itself: The CDR3 is cut off 3 residues early in the read; its end comes from the germline J gene. The chain joins TRBV14 to TRBJ1-1; D is perhaps TRBD1 (6 bases). The CDR3 consists of 14 residues. CDR1 SGHDN and CDR2 FVKESK come from the germline V gene. Deletions cut 3 bases from V and 7 bases from J, with 15 bases between. The CDR3 is CASSQGAQGFEAFF. The DNA read from the CDR3 is TGTGCCAGCAGCCAGGGGGCGCAAGGCTTTGAA.

About this clone itself: From the germline J gene comes the end of the CDR3, since the read stops 3 residues before it. The chain is built from TRBV18 and TRBJ2-5, with 7 bases aligning to TRBD1. Germline V gene data show CDR1 as KGHSH and CDR2 as LQKENI. V shed 3 bases and J 5 bases; nucleotides not matched to a gene: 6. The CDR3 consists of 14 residues. The sequenced CDR3 bases are TGTGCCAGCTCACCTGAGGGGGCGAAGGAGACC. Its protein is CASSPEGAKET. The whole CDR3 region reads CASSPEGAKETQYF. The complete variable domain, with remaining parts taken from reference TRBV18 and TRBJ2-5, reads NAGVMQNPRHLVRRRGQEARLRCSPMKGHSHVYWYRQLPEEGLKFMVYLQKENIIDESGMPKERFSAEFPKEGPSILRIQQVVRGDSAAYFCASSPEGAKETQYFGPGTRLLVL.

About this clone: The CDR3 end is not reached by the read, which stops 3 residues before it; the germline J gene fills it in. The chain is built from TRBV2 and TRBJ2-3, with TRBD2 identical over 9 bases. The junction had 6 bases not matched to a gene; V was cut back by 6 bases and J by 2 bases. CDR3 length equals 15 residues. Germline CDR1 and CDR2: SNHLY and FYNNEI. The part of the CDR3 DNA that was read is TGTGCCAGCAGCGGTAGCGGGGGCCTCACAGATACG. Translated: CASSGSGGLTDT. The CDR3 in its entirety is CASSGSGGLTDTQYF.

A remark on this clone: The observed sequence ends 3 residues before the CDR3 terminus, with the missing tail filled in from the germline J gene. This chain uses TRBV5-1 with TRBJ2-1; TRBD1 aligns across 7 bases. Unmatched junction bases numbered 11, after V lost 2 bases and J lost 3 bases. The CDR3 runs 17 residues. Germline V CDR1 and CDR2: SGHRS, YFSETQ. The DNA read from the CDR3 is TGCGCCAGCAGCTTATTGAACGCGGCAGGGGGCTACAATGAG. Translation: CASSLLNAAGGYNE. The entire CDR3 reads CASSLLNAAGGYNEQFF. The whole variable domain, remainder taken from reference TRBV5-1 and TRBJ2-1, is KAGVTQTPRYLIKTRGQQVTLSCSPISGHRSVSWYQQTPGQGLQFLFEYFSETQRNKGNFPGRFSGRQFSNSRSEMNVSTLELGDSALYLCASSLLNAAGGYNEQFFGPGTRLTVL.

As for this clone: The read terminates 3 residues before the CDR3 end, so the remaining end is supplied by the germline J gene. This sequence joins TRBV2 and TRBJ2-7, with 9 positions matching TRBD1. The CDR3 covers 17 residues. Germline-derived CDR1 and CDR2 are SNHLY and FYNNEI. V dropped 0 bases and J dropped 4; count of bases not matched to a gene: 10. The CDR3 here is CASSEALPGTGLYEQYF. The covered CDR3 bases are TGTGCCAGCAGTGAAGCGCTTCCTGGGACAGGGTTGTACGAG.

About this clone itself: The sequenced fragment ends 3 residues before the CDR3 boundary, so the rest is inferred from the germline J gene. The J gene is TRBJ2-5, the V gene TRBV20-1, with 7 positions matching TRBD2. V trimming: 4 bases; J trimming: 3 bases; junction bases outside the gene matches: 8. The CDR3 is 14 residues long. Germline CDR1 and CDR2: DFQATT and SNEGSKA (reference sequence). The chain's CDR3 is CSATRDYPEETQYF. The CDR3 bases that were read are TGCAGTGCTACCCGGGACTACCCTGAAGAGACC.

Note on this clone: The sequence runs out 3 residues before the end of the CDR3; the remainder is reconstructed from the germline J gene. The chain links TRBV18 to TRBJ2-2; a possible D gene is TRBD1 (6 bases). V lost 4 bases and J lost 7, with 13 bases in between. Germline CDR1 reads KGHSH; CDR2 reads LQKENI. This CDR3 is 14 amino acids long. Partial CDR3 DNA: TGTGCCAGCTCACTATTATCGACAGGCGGGGAG. Amino acids: CASSLLSTGGE. The full-length CDR3 reads as CASSLLSTGGELFF.

Details on this clone: The CDR3 end is not reached by the read, which stops 3 residues before it; the germline J gene fills it in. V and J are TRBV19 and TRBJ1-2; D perhaps matches TRBD1 (6 bases). CDR3 size: 13 residues. CDR1 LNHDA and CDR2 SQIVND come from the germline V gene (reference sequence). Trimming removed 7 bases at V and 3 bases at J, with 12 bases between. The CDR3 bases that were read are TGTGCCAGTACTCGCGGGGGCTACTATGGC. Its translation is CASTRGGYYG. The CDR3 in full is CASTRGGYYGYTF. The full variable domain, completed using reference TRBV19 and TRBJ1-2, is DGGITQSPKYLFRKEGQNVTLSCEQNLNHDAMYWYRQDPGQGLRLIYYSQIVNDFQKGDIAEGYSVSREKKESFPLTVTSAQKNPTAFYLCASTRGGYYGYTFGSGTRLTVV.

A note on this clone: The read ends 3 residues shy of where the CDR3 ends; the end is completed using the germline J gene. The V call is TRBV5-1, the J call TRBJ2-3; 8 positions agree with TRBD1. The CDR3 length is 17 residues. Trimming at V came to 3 bases and at J to 1 base, leaving 10 bases not matched to a gene. In germline, CDR1 is SGHRS, CDR2 YFSETQ. The CDR3 loop is CASSSFLDRVGTDTQYF. The CDR3 bases that were read are TGCGCCAGCAGCTCTTTCTTGGACAGGGTCGGCACAGATACG.

In the case of this clone: The read stops 3 residues short of the end of the CDR3; the missing end is completed from the germline J gene. The J gene is TRBJ1-4, the V gene TRBV19, with TRBD1 identical over 12 bases. Germline V gene lookup returns CDR1 LNHDA and CDR2 SQIVND (reference sequence). CDR3 length: 15 residues. The trim removed 6 bases at V and 8 bases at J, leaving 7 bases unmatched. Incomplete CDR3 DNA: TGTGCCAGTAGGGGACAGGGGGCCATGCGGGAAAAA. It codes for CASRGQGAMREK. The complete CDR3 protein is CASRGQGAMREKLFF.

A word on this clone: Read sequence stops 3 residues before the CDR3 end, and the germline J gene provides the missing end. This chain joins TRBV6-1 and TRBJ1-1; 9 bases are shared with TRBD1. The CDR3 runs to 15 residues. V trimming: 3 bases; J trimming: 4 bases; junction bases outside the gene matches: 6. Germline V lookup: CDR1 MNHNS, CDR2 SASEGT. Partial CDR3 DNA: TGTGCCAGCAGTGAGACACAGGGGGCGAGCACTGAA. Encoded protein: CASSETQGASTE. The full CDR3 protein reads CASSETQGASTEAFF.

A remark on this clone: Read sequence stops 3 residues before the CDR3 end, and the germline J gene provides the missing end. The chain joins TRBV12-3 or TRBV12-4 to TRBJ2-1, with TRBD2 identical over 13 bases. After removal of 6 bases from V and 6 bases from J, the junction contained 5 bases not matched to a gene. The CDR3 has 15 amino acids. CDR3 amino acids: CASSSGTSGVNEQFF. CDR3 bases read: TGTGCCAGCAGCTCCGGGACTAGCGGGGTCAATGAG.

Points on this clone: The read ends 3 residues shy of where the CDR3 ends; the end is completed using the germline J gene. This rearrangement joins TRBV30 to TRBJ2-1; 11 nucleotides agree with TRBD2. The CDR3 is 15 amino acids. Germline loops: CDR1 GTSNPN, CDR2 SVGIG (reference sequence). Trimming removed 0 bases from V and 9 bases from J; junction bases left unmatched: 7. CDR3: CAWSVSLAGGSEQFF. The CDR3 DNA, read in part, is TGTGCCTGGAGTGTTTCTCTAGCGGGGGGTTCTGAG.

Comment on this clone: Read data end 3 residues before the CDR3 end; the end is taken from the germline J gene. This chain connects TRBV5-1 to TRBJ1-1, with D possibly TRBD1 on 6 matching bases. V was clipped by 0 bases and J by 2 bases, with 14 bases between them. Germline V gene sequence: CDR1 SGHRS, CDR2 YFSETQ. CDR3 length: 16 amino acids. The covered CDR3 bases are TGCGCCAGCAGCTTGGGCCTGTACAGGGCCAACACTGAA. Translating gives CASSLGLYRANTE. The full CDR3 reads CASSLGLYRANTEAFF. Variable domain in full (rest from reference TRBV5-1 and TRBJ1-1): KAGVTQTPRYLIKTRGQQVTLSCSPISGHRSVSWYQQTPGQGLQFLFEYFSETQRNKGNFPGRFSGRQFSNSRSEMNVSTLELGDSALYLCASSLGLYRANTEAFFGQGTRLTVV.

For this clone: From the germline J gene comes the end of the CDR3, since the read stops 3 residues before it. The chain links TRBV7-6 to TRBJ1-1; D remains ambiguous. This CDR3 is 13 amino acids long. The germline CDR1 and CDR2 sequences are SGHVS and FNYEAQ. Between the trimmed V and J ends, which lost 5 bases and 1 base, there was a span of 8 bases. Here the CDR3 reads CASSANSNTEAFF. The CDR3 bases that were read are TGTGCCAGCAGCGCGAACTCGAACACTGAA.

In the case of this clone: The CDR3 end lies 3 residues beyond the end of the read and is filled in from the germline J gene. The J gene is TRBJ2-7, the V gene TRBV20-1, with 7 bases identical to TRBD1. Germline V gene sequence: CDR1 DFQATT, CDR2 SNEGSKA (reference sequence). Unmatched junction bases numbered 6, after V lost 4 bases and J lost 3 bases. The CDR3 consists of 13 residues. The sequenced part of the CDR3 DNA is TGCAGTGCTACCCCGACAGGGCACTACGAG. Its protein is CSATPTGHYE. The whole CDR3 region reads CSATPTGHYEQYF.